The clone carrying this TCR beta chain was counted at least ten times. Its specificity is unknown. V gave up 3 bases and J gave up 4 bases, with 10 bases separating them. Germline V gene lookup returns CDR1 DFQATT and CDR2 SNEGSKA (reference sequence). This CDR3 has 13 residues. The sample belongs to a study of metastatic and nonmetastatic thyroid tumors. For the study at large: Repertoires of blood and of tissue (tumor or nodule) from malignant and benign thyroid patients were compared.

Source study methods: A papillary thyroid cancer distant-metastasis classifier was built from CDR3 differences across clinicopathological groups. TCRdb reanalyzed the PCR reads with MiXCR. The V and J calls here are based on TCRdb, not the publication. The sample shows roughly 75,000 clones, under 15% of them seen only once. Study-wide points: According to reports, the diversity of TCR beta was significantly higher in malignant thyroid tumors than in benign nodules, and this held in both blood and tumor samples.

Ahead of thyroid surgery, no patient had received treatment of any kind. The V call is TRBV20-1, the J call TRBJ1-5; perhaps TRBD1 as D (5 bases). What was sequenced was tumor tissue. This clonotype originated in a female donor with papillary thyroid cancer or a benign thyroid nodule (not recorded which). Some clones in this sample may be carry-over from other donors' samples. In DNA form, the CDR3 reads TGCAGTGCTAGGAACAGGATTAATCAGCCCCAGCATTTT. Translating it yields CSARNRINQPQHF.